This is a list of T cell receptor beta chains from one sample in a study of memory CD4+ T cells and cytomegalovirus serostatus. The assay was immunoSEQ multiplex PCR, and TCRdb's table has in-frame clones only and misses some. The sample includes about 52,000 clones, around 78% of them seen just once. The sample comprised memory CD4+ T cells from blood. The receptors here all came from an adult in good health and CMV-seronegative. Both conserved end residues are part of each CDR3. D genes are given only for firm matches. Only some rows state a clone size, as once, few, many or a class for expanded clones.

. | few | TRBJ1-2 | TRBV10-1 | TGCGCCAGCAGTGAGCTTCATAGGGGTAAGGTGCGAGGCTACACCTTC | CASSELHRGKVRGYTF
. | few | TRBJ2-3 | TRBV25-1 | TGTGCCAGCAGTGCCACAGATACGCAGTATTTT | CASSATDTQYF
TRBD1 | . | TRBJ1-1 | TRBV28 | TGTGCCTCCTTAACAGGGGGGAGAGCTTTCTTT | CASLTGGRAFF
. | . | TRBJ2-7 | TRBV7-9 | TGTGCCAGCAGCTCCCCGGGACTGGCTTCGTGGGAGCAGTACTTC | CASSSPGLASWEQYF
TRBD2 | . | TRBJ2-1 | TRBV19 | TGTGCCAGTAGTATAGAAGCGGGGGTCGAGTTCTTC | CASSIEAGVEFF
. | . | TRBJ2-2 | TRBV7-2 | TGTGCCAGCAGCTTTTCGGGGACCGGGGAGCTGTTTTTT | CASSFSGTGELFF
. | . | TRBJ2-3 | TRBV11-3 | TGTGCCAGCAGCTTAGGGACAAATACGCAGTATTTT | CASSLGTNTQYF
. | . | TRBJ2-2 | TRBV6-1 | TGTGCCAGCATCCTCACCGAACCTAACACCGGGGAGCTGTTTTTT | CASILTEPNTGELFF
. | few | TRBJ1-1 | TRBV18 | TGTGCCAGCTCACCTGTGGGCGGCAATGACCTTAACACTGAAGCTTTCTTT | CASSPVGGNDLNTEAFF
. | . | TRBJ2-3 | TRBV6-6 | TGTGCCAGCAGTTTGGGACTGAACCCTGGCACAGATACGCAGTATTTT | CASSLGLNPGTDTQYF
. | . | TRBJ2-5 | TRBV11-3 | TGTGCCAGCAGCCGGGGGACAAACCAAGAGACCCAGTACTTC | CASSRGTNQETQYF
TRBD2 | . | TRBJ2-7 | TRBV4-2 | TGTGCCAGCAGCCAAGATCCCACCCCTAGCGGGGTCCTGGGGTACGAGCAGTACTTC | CASSQDPTPSGVLGYEQYF
TRBD1 | . | TRBJ2-7 | TRBV5-1 | TGCGCCAGCAGCCCCGACAGGGTTGTGGACGAGCAGTACTTC | CASSPDRVVDEQYF
. | once | TRBJ1-6 | TRBV28 | TGTGCCAGCAGTGCCCCTGGGTTAAGTTCACCCCTCCACTTT | CASSAPGLSSPLHF
TRBD1 | . | TRBJ2-5 | TRBV18 | TGTGCCAGCTCATCGGGACAGCAAGAGACCCAGTACTTC | CASSSGQQETQYF
. | . | TRBJ1-4 | TRBV19 | TGTGCCAGTACGTTACAGGGTAGGGAAAAACTGTTTTTT | CASTLQGREKLFF
. | . | TRBJ2-1 | TRBV6-6 | TGTGCCAGCAGTTACTCCGGGACTGAGAGTGGGGGTGAGCAGTTCTTC | CASSYSGTESGGEQFF
TRBD1 | . | TRBJ2-5 | TRBV19 | TGTGCCAGTAGTTCGCGGACAGGGGGCCAAGAGACCCAGTACTTC | CASSSRTGGQETQYF
TRBD2 | . | TRBJ2-7 | TRBV15 | TGTGCCACCAGCAGAGCGGGGGGGCGAAGCTACGAGCAGTACTTC | CATSRAGGRSYEQYF
TRBD2 | . | TRBJ2-3 | TRBV27 | TGTGCCAGCAGTCCACTAGCGGTCGGCACAGATACGCAGTATTTT | CASSPLAVGTDTQYF
TRBD1 | . | TRBJ1-3 | TRBV28 | TGTGCCAGCAGTACCACGGACAGGTCTGGAAACACCATATATTTT | CASSTTDRSGNTIYF
. | once | TRBJ2-6 | TRBV18 | TGTGCCAGCTCGCAGCCAGGGACACTTGGGGCCAACGTCCTGACTTTC | CASSQPGTLGANVLTF
. | . | TRBJ2-7 | TRBV11-3 | TGTGCCAGCAGCCGTACGCCCCACGAGCAGTACTTC | CASSRTPHEQYF